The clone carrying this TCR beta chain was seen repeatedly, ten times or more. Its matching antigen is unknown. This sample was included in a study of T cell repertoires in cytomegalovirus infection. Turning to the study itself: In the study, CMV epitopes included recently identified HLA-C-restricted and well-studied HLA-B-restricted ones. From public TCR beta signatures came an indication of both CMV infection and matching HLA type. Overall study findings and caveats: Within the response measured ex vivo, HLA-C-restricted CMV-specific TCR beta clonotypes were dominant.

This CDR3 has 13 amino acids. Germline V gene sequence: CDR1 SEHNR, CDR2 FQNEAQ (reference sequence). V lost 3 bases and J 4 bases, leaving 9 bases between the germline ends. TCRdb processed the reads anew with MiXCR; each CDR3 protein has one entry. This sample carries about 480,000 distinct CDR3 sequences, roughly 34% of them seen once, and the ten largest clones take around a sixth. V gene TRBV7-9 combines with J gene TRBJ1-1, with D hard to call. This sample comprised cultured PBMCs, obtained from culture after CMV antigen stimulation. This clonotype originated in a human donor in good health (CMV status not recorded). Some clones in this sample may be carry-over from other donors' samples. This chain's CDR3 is CASSLSGSTEAFF. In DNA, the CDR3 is TGTGCCAGCAGCTTGTCAGGTTCCACTGAAGCTTTCTTT.